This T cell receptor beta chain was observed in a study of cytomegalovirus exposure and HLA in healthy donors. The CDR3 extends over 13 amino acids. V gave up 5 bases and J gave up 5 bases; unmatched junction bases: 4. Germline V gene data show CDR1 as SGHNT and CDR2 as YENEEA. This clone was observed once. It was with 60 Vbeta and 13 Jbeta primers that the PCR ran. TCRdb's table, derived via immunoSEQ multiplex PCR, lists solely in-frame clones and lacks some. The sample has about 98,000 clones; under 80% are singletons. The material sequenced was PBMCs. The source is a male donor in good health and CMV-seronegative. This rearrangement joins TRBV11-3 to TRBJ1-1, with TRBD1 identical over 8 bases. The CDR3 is CASSQDRVTEAFF. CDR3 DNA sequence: TGTGCCAGCAGCCAGGACAGGGTGACTGAAGCTTTCTTT.